A selection of T cell receptor beta chains follows, all from one sample in a study of shared T cell receptors in the human thymus. Method: immunoSEQ multiplex PCR; TCRdb's copy keeps in-frame clones and lacks some. The table shows 55,000 to 75,000 clones, with roughly 96% occurring only once. Sequences were obtained from thymocytes. The origin of the receptors is a human donor. Each CDR3 is given with its conserved first and last residue. Each record gives: clone size, D gene, J gene, CDR3 length, V gene, CDR3 protein, CDR3 DNA. A D gene is named only where the DNA matches it firmly. The size entry is marked missing in some rows and otherwise reads once, few, many or a size class.

NA,TRBD2,TRBJ2-3,16,TRBV2,CASSLILAESTDTQYF,TGTGCCAGCAGCCTAATACTAGCGGAGAGCACAGATACGCAGTATTTT
NA,TRBD1,TRBJ1-5,15,TRBV29-1,CSARTETGLDQPQHF,TGCAGCGCGCGAACGGAGACAGGGTTGGATCAGCCCCAGCATTTT
NA,NA,TRBJ1-6,21,TRBV10-1,CASSGGGPGTRGFSYNSPLHF,TGCGCCAGCAGTGGAGGGGGTCCGGGAACTAGGGGCTTCTCCTATAATTCACCCCTCCACTTT
NA,NA,TRBJ1-3,19,TRBV4-1,CASSQEWVHRFDSGNTIYF,TGCGCCAGCAGCCAAGAGTGGGTCCACAGGTTTGACTCTGGAAACACCATATATTTT
NA,TRBD1,TRBJ1-1,15,TRBV29-1,CSVEWVQGVCTEAFF,TGCAGCGTTGAATGGGTCCAGGGGGTTTGCACTGAAGCTTTCTTT
NA,NA,TRBJ2-2,11,TRBV5-4,CASTATGELFF,TGTGCCAGCACCGCCACCGGGGAGCTGTTTTTT
NA,NA,TRBJ2-7,13,TRBV30,CAWSRGSVYEQYF,TGTGCCTGGAGCCGAGGATCAGTCTACGAGCAGTACTTC
NA,NA,TRBJ1-1,15,TRBV29-1,CSVFTGVNVNTEAFF,TGCAGCGTTTTCACAGGCGTCAACGTGAACACTGAAGCTTTCTTT
NA,NA,TRBJ2-2,16,TRBV28,CASRPTRRGHTGELFF,TGTGCCAGCAGACCGACCCGGCGGGGGCACACCGGGGAGCTGTTTTTT
once,TRBD1,TRBJ2-7,17,TRBV30,CAWSVPSVRDRGYEQYF,TGTGCCTGGAGTGTACCGTCGGTCCGGGACAGAGGCTACGAGCAGTACTTC
NA,NA,TRBJ2-3,18,TRBV11-2,CASSLGLIRRGNTDTQYF,TGTGCCAGCAGCTTAGGACTAATTAGGAGGGGGAACACAGATACGCAGTATTTT
NA,NA,TRBJ2-1,14,TRBV4-3,CASSRRLVPNEQFF,TGCGCCAGCAGCCGAAGACTAGTCCCCAATGAGCAGTTCTTC
NA,TRBD1,TRBJ1-1,19,TRBV7-2,CASTPTGSRDRGRITEAFF,TGTGCCAGCACCCCCACAGGTTCCCGGGACAGGGGAAGAATCACTGAAGCTTTCTTT
NA,NA,TRBJ2-3,17,TRBV2,CASSEAGLPTGTDTQYF,TGTGCCAGCAGTGAAGCGGGACTCCCAACGGGCACAGATACGCAGTATTTT
NA,NA,TRBJ2-7,13,TRBV2,CASSLGQYYEQYF,TGTGCCAGCAGTTTAGGACAGTACTACGAGCAGTACTTC
NA,TRBD1,TRBJ1-5,13,TRBV10-3,CATRQGADQPQHF,TGTGCCACCAGACAGGGGGCGGATCAGCCCCAGCATTTT
NA,TRBD1,TRBJ1-1,17,TRBV18,CASSPTPGQALNTEAFF,TGTGCCAGCTCACCAACACCGGGACAGGCCTTAAACACTGAAGCTTTCTTT
NA,NA,TRBJ2-5,14,TRBV27,CASTESRDQETQYF,TGTGCCAGCACCGAAAGCAGGGATCAGGAGACCCAGTACTTC
NA,TRBD2,TRBJ2-7,14,TRBV27,CASNTAGPAYEQYF,TGTGCCAGCAACACAGCGGGGCCAGCGTACGAGCAGTACTTC
NA,NA,TRBJ2-1,16,TRBV7-2,CASSLDRAGATNEQFF,TGTGCCAGCAGCTTAGATCGGGCGGGGGCCACCAATGAGCAGTTCTTC
NA,NA,TRBJ1-1,18,TRBV21-1,CASSKGGGAVAMNTEAFF,TGTGCCAGCAGCAAAGGGGGTGGGGCAGTTGCGATGAACACTGAAGCTTTCTTT
NA,TRBD2,TRBJ2-1,19,TRBV4-1,CASSQAVSGGPPKWNEQFF,TGCGCCAGCAGCCAAGCCGTAAGCGGGGGGCCCCCTAAGTGGAATGAGCAGTTCTTC
NA,NA,TRBJ2-3,15,TRBV4-3,CASSQDGSGTDTQYF,TGCGCCAGCAGCCAAGATGGTAGCGGCACAGATACGCAGTATTTT
NA,NA,TRBJ2-1,17,TRBV4-1,CASSQPKGGGSYNEQFF,TGCGCCAGCAGCCAGCCCAAAGGGGGGGGCTCCTACAATGAGCAGTTCTTC
NA,TRBD1,TRBJ2-1,17,TRBV4-1,CASSHLQGTPSYNEQFF,TGCGCCAGCAGCCACCTACAGGGGACCCCCTCCTACAATGAGCAGTTCTTC
NA,TRBD1,TRBJ1-3,17,TRBV25-1,CASSTPGQRPSGNTIYF,TGTGCCAGCAGTACTCCGGGACAGCGACCGTCTGGAAACACCATATATTTT
NA,NA,TRBJ1-5,13,TRBV6-1,CASTKRANQPQHF,TGTGCCAGCACCAAGAGGGCAAATCAGCCCCAGCATTTT
once,NA,TRBJ2-3,16,TRBV10-1,CASSHKLSGARDTQYF,TGCGCCAGCAGCCATAAACTCTCGGGGGCTCGGGATACGCAGTATTTT
NA,NA,TRBJ2-7,15,TRBV27,CASRRDKRGTYEQYF,TGTGCCAGCAGACGAGACAAGAGAGGGACCTACGAGCAGTACTTC
NA,NA,TRBJ2-7,13,TRBV25-1,CASSGDRDYEQYF,TGTGCCAGCAGTGGAGACAGAGACTACGAGCAGTACTTC
NA,TRBD2,TRBJ2-1,14,TRBV10-3,CAIAGAGGQNEQFF,TGTGCCATCGCTGGAGCGGGGGGGCAGAATGAGCAGTTCTTC
once,NA,TRBJ2-4,17,TRBV11-2,CASSKVSRDGSKNIQYF,TGTGCCAGCAGCAAAGTATCCCGGGACGGGTCCAAAAACATTCAGTACTTC
NA,TRBD1,TRBJ2-7,14,TRBV4-3,CASSQVNRGEEQYF,TGCGCCAGCAGCCAAGTAAACAGGGGGGAAGAGCAGTACTTC
NA,TRBD2,TRBJ2-4,15,TRBV10-3,CAISESASGQNIQYF,TGTGCCATCAGTGAGTCGGCTAGCGGGCAAAACATTCAGTACTTC
once,NA,TRBJ1-2,15,TRBV2,CASNFLDITNYGYTF,TGTGCCAGCAATTTCTTGGACATAACTAACTATGGCTACACCTTC
NA,TRBD2,TRBJ2-2,18,TRBV5-1,CASSLGLAGGTNTGELFF,TGCGCCAGCAGCTTGGGACTAGCGGGGGGAACTAACACCGGGGAGCTGTTTTTT